The sequence of this T cell receptor beta chain was determined in a study of PD-1 blockade in classical Hodgkin lymphoma (dated by TCRdb to 2020 to 2021). For the wider study: Nivolumab dosing was 3 mg/kg intravenously every 2 weeks, continuing until either disease progression or unacceptable toxicity. To define a peripheral blood immune signature of response to PD-1 blockade in classical Hodgkin lymphoma, the study combined TCR beta sequencing with CyTOF.

Of note for this clone: It has no known antigen specificity. No quality values exist for individual bases; no much larger clone is one base distant.

Genomic DNA was isolated using the Qiagen DNeasy kit from unsorted PBMCs as well as from negatively selected CD4+ and CD8+ fractions. TCR beta CDR3 regions were amplified by immunoSEQ multiplex PCR using primers annealing to V and J segments. A synthetic immune receptor repertoire was used to minimize amplification bias, and any residual bias was removed computationally once sequencing was done. In the original analysis: Custom Python scripts were used to quantify repertoire diversity as the Shannon entropy index. Unsorted, CD4+ and CD8+ repertoires were examined separately, except in combined analyses, for which CD4+ and CD8+ sequences were merged in silico. A clone was considered expanded if an increase in frequency of at least 2-fold after treatment relative to C1D1 was found, and a pseudocount of 0.5 was applied to clones undetected at baseline. Singleton clones were defined as clones with 0 or 1 copy at C1D1, and non-singleton clones were defined as clones with 2 or more copies. By matching protein sequences in sorted samples from the same patient, clones expanded in unsorted samples were annotated as CD4+, CD8+ or unknown. Diversity changes from C1D1 to C4D1 were tested in paired samples using Wilcoxon tests. TCRdb carries this immuneACCESS record with in-frame sequences only. Its versions omit some clonotypes, under half of them owing to an unresolved V gene in the studies checked, with the rest unexplained. The V and J calls and clone size were taken over from that table, and D and trimming were inferred from the DNA. The sample contains about 50,000 clones, around 89% of them found a single time. Approximately 14% of the sample is held by the ten biggest clonotypes.

The time point tag for this specimen amounts to: cycle 4 day 1 (C4D1), after less than 7 weeks of nivolumab. Every trial patient had relapsed after autologous stem cell transplantation, and cohorts A, B and C differed in prior brentuximab vedotin exposure. A total of over 50 patients with relapsed/refractory classical Hodgkin lymphoma made up the trial cohort, and each patient's best overall response was complete response, partial response or progressive disease. Trial patients were treated with single-agent nivolumab in the multi-cohort phase II CheckMate 205 trial. An independent review committee assessed best overall response by applying the 2007 International Working Group response criteria. PBMCs from the trial were collected at three points: immediately before nivolumab initiation (C1D1), and during therapy at cycle 2 day 1 and cycle 4 day 1. After peripheral blood was drawn into 8 mL Vacutainer Cell Preparation Tubes, PBMCs were isolated by centrifugation and then cryopreserved.

The junction carries 8 bases between V and J, which are trimmed by 1 base and 6 bases respectively. Looking up the germline V gene yields CDR1 MGHRA and CDR2 YSYEKL. From the cysteine up to the phenylalanine, the CDR3 has a length of 13 residues. Only the CDR3 portion is preserved as DNA: 39 bases, with reading frame beginning at the first base. The paper's findings and limits, for the study overall: Baseline TCR diversity was reported to be lower in newly diagnosed patients than in healthy donors, and even lower in relapsed/refractory patients. Patients starting nivolumab less than 1 year after ASCT had lower diversity and were excluded from later analyses to avoid confounding by immune reconstitution. The study covered only a single clinical trial cohort, and the causes of the repertoire differences, possibly disease activity or prior therapy, were still not defined. A significant rise by C4D1 was seen in CD4+ but not CD8+ TCR diversity (p=0.0027 vs p=0.16), with the rise being most apparent in complete responders (p=0.02). Trial patients with a complete response had baseline diversity similar to that of newly diagnosed patients, while partial responders and progressors had significantly lower diversity.

The sequence links TRBV4-1 to TRBJ2-3; no D segment can be confidently identified. The receptor was derived from a human donor with classical Hodgkin lymphoma. Sequencing used peripheral blood mononuclear cells (PBMCs), obtained before the fourth cycle of nivolumab. This receptor carries the CDR3 CASSQGLGDTQYF. The DNA is as follows: TGCGCCAGCAGCCAAGGGTTAGGGGATACGCAGTATTTT.